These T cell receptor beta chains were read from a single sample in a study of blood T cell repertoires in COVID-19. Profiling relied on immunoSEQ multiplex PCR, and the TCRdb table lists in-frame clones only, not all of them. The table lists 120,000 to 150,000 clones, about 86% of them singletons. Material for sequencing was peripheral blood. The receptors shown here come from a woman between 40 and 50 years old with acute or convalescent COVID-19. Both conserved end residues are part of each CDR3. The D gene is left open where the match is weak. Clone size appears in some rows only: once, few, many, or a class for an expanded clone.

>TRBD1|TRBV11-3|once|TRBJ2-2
TGTGCCAGCAGCCCGGGGACAGGGGCGAACACCGGGGAGCTGTTTTTT
CASSPGTGANTGELFF
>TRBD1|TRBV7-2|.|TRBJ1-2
TGTGCCAGCAGCTCGGGACAGGTACTCTATGGCTACACCTTC
CASSSGQVLYGYTF
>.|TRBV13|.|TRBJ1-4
TGTGCCAGCAGCACCCGACAGACAACTAATGAAAAACTGTTTTTT
CASSTRQTTNEKLFF
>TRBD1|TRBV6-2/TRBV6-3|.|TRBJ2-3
TGTGCCAGCAGTTACCGACAGGGTAGAATCGCCACAGATACGCAGTATTTT
CASSYRQGRIATDTQYF
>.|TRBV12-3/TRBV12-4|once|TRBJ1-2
TGTGCCAGCAGTTTACCGGGGGGAAATGGCTACACCTTC
CASSLPGGNGYTF
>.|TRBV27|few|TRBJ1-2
TGTGCCAGCAGTTTAATGGGGCAGGCCCCGGCTGGCTACACCTTC
CASSLMGQAPAGYTF
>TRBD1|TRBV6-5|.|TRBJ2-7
TGTGCCAGCACCATTCTCCCGGGACAGGGTCGGCAGTACTTC
CASTILPGQGRQYF
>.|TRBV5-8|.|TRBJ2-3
TGTGCCAGCAGCTTGGGACTAGTTCCAGATACGCAGTATTTT
CASSLGLVPDTQYF
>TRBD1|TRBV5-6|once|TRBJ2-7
TGTGCCAGCAGCTTGGGCTTGGACAGGGGCTACGAGCAGTACTTC
CASSLGLDRGYEQYF
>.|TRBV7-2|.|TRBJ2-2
TGTGCCAGCAGCTCGACCGGACTTCTCACCGGGGAGCTGTTTTTT
CASSSTGLLTGELFF
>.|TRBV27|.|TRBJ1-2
TGTGCCAGCAGTTTAAGAGAGGAGGGAGGGGCTGGCTACACCTTC
CASSLREEGGAGYTF
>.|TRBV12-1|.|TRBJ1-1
TGTGCCAGCAGCTTAAAGGGGGATACCCCCAACACTGAAGCTTTCTTT
CASSLKGDTPNTEAFF
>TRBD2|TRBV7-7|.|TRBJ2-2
TGTGCCAGCAGCTTAGGACTAGCGGGGACCCCCGACACCGGGGAGCTGTTTTTT
CASSLGLAGTPDTGELFF
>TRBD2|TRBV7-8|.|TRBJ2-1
TGTGCCAGCAGCTTTAGTAGCGGGAGCTACAATGAGCAGTTCTTC
CASSFSSGSYNEQFF
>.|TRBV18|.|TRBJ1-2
TGTGCCAGCTCATCCCTCCAATTAGAGAACAACTATGGCTACACCTTC
CASSSLQLENNYGYTF
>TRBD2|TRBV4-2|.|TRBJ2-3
TGTGCCAGCAGATTAAGCGGGAGGGCCCTAAGCACAGATACGCAGTATTTT
CASRLSGRALSTDTQYF
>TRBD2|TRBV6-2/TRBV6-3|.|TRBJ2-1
TGTGCCAGCAGTTACGAGGCGGGGGGGTTAGATGAGCAGTTCTTC
CASSYEAGGLDEQFF
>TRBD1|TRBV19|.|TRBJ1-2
TGTGCCAGTGCGCGACAGGGGCGGGGAGACTATGGCTACACCTTC
CASARQGRGDYGYTF
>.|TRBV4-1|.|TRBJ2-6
TGCGCCAGCAGCCACCCGACAGCCGGGGCCAACGTCCTGACTTTC
CASSHPTAGANVLTF
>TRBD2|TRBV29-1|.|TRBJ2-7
TGCAGCGTTGACGGGGGGACTAGCGTGCAGTACTTC
CSVDGGTSVQYF
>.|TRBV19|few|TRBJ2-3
TGTGCCAGTAGGCGCCAGGAGTGGGGCGCAGATACGCAGTATTTT
CASRRQEWGADTQYF
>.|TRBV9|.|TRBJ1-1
TGTGCCAGCAGCGGGGGCCTTATGAACACTGAAGCTTTCTTT
CASSGGLMNTEAFF
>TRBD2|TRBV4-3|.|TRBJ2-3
TGCGCCAGCAGCCAAGATCGGGTATTGGCGGGAGAGGGAGATACGCAGTATTTT
CASSQDRVLAGEGDTQYF
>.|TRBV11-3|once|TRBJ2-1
TGTGCCAGCAGCCAGACTGGCAATGAGCAGTTCTTC
CASSQTGNEQFF
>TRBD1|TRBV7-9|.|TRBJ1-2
TGTGCCAGCAGCGGGCGACAGGGCCCCTATGGCTACACCTTC
CASSGRQGPYGYTF
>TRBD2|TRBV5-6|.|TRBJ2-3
TGTGCCAGCAGGGGACTAGCGGCTACAGATACGCAGTATTTT
CASRGLAATDTQYF
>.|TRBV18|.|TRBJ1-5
TGTGCCAGCTCAGCCATTCCCGGTCAGCCCCAGCATTTT
CASSAIPGQPQHF
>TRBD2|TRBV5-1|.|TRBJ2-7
TGCGCCAGCAGCTTGGTGGGGACTAGCGCTCGCTACGAGCAGTACTTC
CASSLVGTSARYEQYF
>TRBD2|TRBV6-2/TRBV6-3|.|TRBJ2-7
TGTGCCAGCACCCCTTCCCGTAGCGGGGGCTCCTACGAGCAGTACTTC
CASTPSRSGGSYEQYF
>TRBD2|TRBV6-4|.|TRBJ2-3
TGTGCCAGCAGTGACGGGGCTAGCGGAAGCACAGATACGCAGTATTTT
CASSDGASGSTDTQYF
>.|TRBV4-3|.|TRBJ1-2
TGCGCCAGCAGCCTTCAGGGGTCCGCCTATGGCTACACCTTC
CASSLQGSAYGYTF
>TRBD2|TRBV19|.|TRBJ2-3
TGTGCCAGTAGTATAGATGTACGAGCGGGAGCGGAAGATACGCAGTATTTT
CASSIDVRAGAEDTQYF
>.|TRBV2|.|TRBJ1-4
TGTGCCAGCAGGACAGGTCCTAATGAAAAACTGTTTTTT
CASRTGPNEKLFF
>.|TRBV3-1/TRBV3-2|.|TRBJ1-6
TGTGCCAGCAGGGCACGGGGGAGGCTCTATAATTCACCCCTCCACTTT
CASRARGRLYNSPLHF
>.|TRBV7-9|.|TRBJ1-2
TGTGCCAGCAGCTTAGGAGCGGTAAGGTCCTATGGCTACACCTTC
CASSLGAVRSYGYTF
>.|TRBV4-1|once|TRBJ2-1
TGCGCCAGCAGCCAGTCGGCAGCGATCGATGAGCAGTTCTTC
CASSQSAAIDEQFF
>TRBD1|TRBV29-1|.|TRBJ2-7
TGCAGCGTTAGCCACGGACAGGGGGCCGAGCAGTACTTC
CSVSHGQGAEQYF
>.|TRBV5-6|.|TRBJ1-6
TGTGCCAGCAGCTTCGGTCAGGCAACCCGCGCCCTCCACTTT
CASSFGQATRALHF
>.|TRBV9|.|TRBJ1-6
TGTGCCAGCAGCGCCCAAAGGGGACCCCTCCACTTT
CASSAQRGPLHF
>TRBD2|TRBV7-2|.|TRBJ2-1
TGTGCCAGCAGCTTAGGTGCGGCGGGAGGTCCCGATGAGCAGTTCTTC
CASSLGAAGGPDEQFF
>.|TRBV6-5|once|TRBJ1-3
TGTGCCAGCAGCCAGGGCTCTGGAAACACCATATATTTT
CASSQGSGNTIYF